These 18 T cell receptor beta chains were sequenced from one sample in a study of blood T cells in healthy people across ages. With a J-beta primer mix and a sample-barcoded 5' primer, a second PCR ran about 6 to 11 cycles. TCRdb reanalysed the 5' RACE reads using MiXCR and keeps one entry per CDR3 protein. The sample includes more than 600,000 distinct CDR3 sequences, approximately 25% of them seen just once. The same specimen was also included in a second study, on T cells of mothers and their children.

Material: blood. These TCRs come from a boy aged 5-17 years in good health.

The V call is TRBV12-3 or TRBV12-4, the J call TRBJ2-7, with a possible D match to TRBD1 (6 bases). CDR3 length: 14 residues. V lost 5 bases and J lost 1, with 12 bases in between. The CDR3 DNA reads TGTGCCAGCAGTCGGGACACCGGATCCTACGAGCAGTACTTC. Its translation: CASSRDTGSYEQYF.

The gene calls are TRBV3-1 and TRBJ1-4; maybe TRBD1 (5 bases). V was shortened by 3 bases and J by 8 bases, with 13 bases between the two germline ends. Germline V gene data show CDR1 as LGHDT and CDR2 as YNNKEL (reference sequence). There are 14 residues in the CDR3. The CDR3 DNA reads TGTGCCAGCAGCCACCTTGGGACGGGAGAAAAACTGTTTTTT. This gives the protein CASSHLGTGEKLFF.

The chain links TRBV24-1 to TRBJ2-5, with D unclear. Near its end, the DNA agrees better with TRBJ2-1, so the J call may be wrong. The CDR3 totals 13 residues. Germline loops: CDR1 KGHDR, CDR2 SFDVKD. In DNA, the CDR3 is TGTGCCACCAGTGATTTGCGGTACAATGAGCAGTTCTTC. Its translation is CATSDLRYNEQFF.

This clonotype was seen a handful of times. This sequence joins TRBV7-2 and TRBJ2-7; the D gene is possibly TRBD1 (5 bases). Germline V gene sequence: CDR1 SGHTA, CDR2 FQGNSA. This CDR3 region has 18 residues. The ends were cut back, 5 bases at V and 7 bases at J, with 30 bases in the middle. The CDR3 DNA is TGTGCCAGCAGCCTTCCTAAGAGTTTCCAGGGTACCCCTGGGGAGCAGTACTTC. Translation: CASSLPKSFQGTPGEQYF. The variable domain in full, completed from reference TRBV7-2 and TRBJ2-7, reads GAGVSQSPSNKVTEKGKDVELRCDPISGHTALYWYRQSLGQGLEFLIYFQGNSAPDKSGLPSDRFSAERTGGSVSTLTIQRTQQEDSAVYLCASSLPKSFQGTPGEQYFGPGTRLTVT.

V gene TRBV28 combines with J gene TRBJ2-7; D is unclear. The CDR3 sequence is 15 residues long. Germline V gene sequence: CDR1 MDHEN, CDR2 SYDVKM. Trimming took 1 base from V and 5 from J, leaving 15 bases between them. CDR3 sequence reads: CASSLFSYQKDEQYF. The CDR3 nucleotides read TGTGCCAGCAGTTTATTTTCGTACCAGAAGGACGAGCAGTACTTC.

This clonotype was observed a handful of times. The chain combines TRBV25-1 with TRBJ1-5; D remains ambiguous. Per germline, CDR1 MGHDK and CDR2 SYGVNS. The V gene lost 7 bases and the J gene lost 9 bases, with 19 bases spanning the gap. This CDR3 contains 14 residues. The CDR3 bases are TGTGCCAGCATAGCATCAGGCGACCGTGGGCCCCAGCATTTT. It codes for CASIASGDRGPQHF.

This clonotype was detected only a few times. The CDR3 loop is CASSQENRVIDEQYF. The CDR3 DNA reads TGCGCCAGCAGCCAGGAAAACAGGGTTATCGACGAGCAGTACTTC. This chain connects TRBV4-3 to TRBJ2-5, with D possibly matching TRBD1 (6 bases). The DNA end lines up better with TRBJ2-7; the J call may be wrong. This CDR3 spans 15 amino acids. CDR1 LGHNA and CDR2 YSLEER come from the germline V gene.

J is TRBJ2-2 and V is TRBV27, with 7 bases that match TRBD1. This CDR3 is 16 amino acids long. Germline V lookup: CDR1 MNHEY, CDR2 SMNVEV (reference sequence). The ends lost 4 bases at V and 3 bases at J; junction bases unmatched: 8. The CDR3 sequence is CASSSSGTVYTGELFF. The CDR3 DNA reads TGTGCCAGCAGTTCGTCCGGGACAGTATACACCGGGGAGCTGTTTTTT.

V gene TRBV2 combines with J gene TRBJ2-4; 13 bases are shared with TRBD2. The CDR3 is 14 amino acids. The V gene end was trimmed by 7 bases and the J gene end by 8 bases; junction bases not matched to a gene: 5. Germline-derived CDR1 and CDR2 are SNHLY and FYNNEI. The CDR3 is CASTGLAGVYIQYF. In DNA form, the CDR3 reads TGTGCCAGCACTGGACTAGCGGGAGTATACATTCAGTACTTC.

This clonotype appeared a few times. The V call is TRBV29-1, the J call TRBJ2-5; 9 bases are a match to TRBD2. Germline V gene data show CDR1 as SQVTM and CDR2 as ANQGSEA. The junction had 7 bases not matched to a gene; V was cut back by 3 bases and J by 5 bases. The CDR3 spans 14 residues. The CDR3 loop reads CSVEELAGDETQYF. The DNA for the CDR3 is TGCAGCGTTGAGGAACTAGCGGGTGATGAGACCCAGTACTTC.

The gene calls are TRBV5-5 and TRBJ2-2; D gene uncertain. The CDR3 has 13 amino acids. Germline V gene sequence: CDR1 SGHKS, CDR2 YYEKEE (reference sequence). V lost 1 base and J 5 bases, leaving 6 bases between the germline ends. For the CDR3, the DNA is TGTGCCAGCAGCTTGAGTTTGACCGGGGAGCTGTTTTTT. Amino acid sequence: CASSLSLTGELFF. Full variable domain (outside the CDR3, taken from reference TRBV5-5 and TRBJ2-2): DAGVTQSPTHLIKTRGQQVTLRCSPISGHKSVSWYQQVLGQGPQFIFQYYEKEERGRGNFPDRFSARQFPNYSSELNVNALLLGDSALYLCASSLSLTGELFFGEGSRLTVL.

This clonotype turned up a few times. An end of the junction differs from the germline gene, which may be a read error. V and J are TRBV7-7 and TRBJ1-2, with D tentatively TRBD1 (5 bases). Germline V lookup: CDR1 SSHAT, CDR2 FNYEAQ (reference sequence). The CDR3 has 13 residues. CDR3 nucleotide sequence: TGTGCTAGCACCCTGAGACAGAGCTATGGCTACACCTTC. Translation: CASTLRQSYGYTF.

This chain joins TRBV5-1 and TRBJ2-5, with 9 bases aligning to TRBD2. Germline CDR1 is SGHRS and CDR2 is YFSETQ. J lost 5 bases, V lost 5 bases, and 7 bases had no gene match. This CDR3 spans 14 amino acids. The CDR3 sequence is CASSPLAGWETQYF. CDR3 in DNA: TGCGCCAGCAGTCCTCTAGCGGGGTGGGAGACCCAGTACTTC.

This chain connects TRBV10-3 to TRBJ1-2, with 8 bases fitting TRBD1. The CDR3 loop spans 14 amino acids. The J segment lost 1 base and the V segment lost 8 bases, leaving 6 bases of the junction unmatched. Germline CDR1 is ENHRY and CDR2 is SYGVKD. The CDR3 sequence is CAIRRDRSNYGYTF. DNA of the CDR3: TGTGCCATCCGCCGGGACAGGAGTAACTATGGCTACACCTTC.

This clonotype has more than one count but fewer than ten. This CDR3 reads CASGLVSLQETQYF. DNA for the CDR3: TGTGCTAGTGGTTTGGTTAGCCTCCAAGAGACCCAGTACTTC. The V call is TRBV12-5, the J call TRBJ2-1, with D uncertain. The J call is uncertain, as TRBJ2-5 better fits the DNA end. Germline CDR1 and CDR2: LGHNT and FRNRAP. This CDR3 region has 14 residues.

About this clonotype itself: This is likely a read error, given that the CDR3 carries no conserved phenylalanine or tryptophan at its end. This chain joins TRBV27 and TRBJ2-5, with no clear D. In germline, CDR1 is MNHEY, CDR2 SMNVEV (reference sequence). The germline V and J ends were trimmed by 3 bases and 5 bases, with 16 bases remaining between them. The CDR3 spans 15 residues. The CDR3 loop reads CASSFKGASQETQYL. The CDR3 DNA reads as TGTGCCAGCAGTTTCAAAGGCGCCAGCCAGGAGACCCAGTACCTC.

The V call is TRBV12-3 or TRBV12-4, the J call TRBJ2-4; 9 bases are a match to TRBD2. The CDR3 is made up of 17 amino acids. V dropped 8 bases and J dropped 0; count of bases not matched to a gene: 11. The CDR3 region is CASGSGAGGLAKNIQYF. For the CDR3, the DNA is TGTGCCAGCGGGAGTGGCGCGGGAGGGTTAGCCAAAAACATTCAGTACTTC.

In its sample, this clonotype was seen once. The rearrangement uses TRBV3-1 and TRBJ2-7; maybe TRBD2 (6 bases). V was cut by 4 bases and J by 6 bases, with 19 bases left in between. The CDR3 consists of 15 residues. Germline CDR1 is LGHDT and CDR2 is YNNKEL (reference sequence). The CDR3 region has the DNA TGTGCCAGCAGCCCCCGGTGGGGGGTCGAAGGCGAGCAGTACTTC. Protein sequence: CASSPRWGVEGEQYF.